This T cell receptor (beta chain) was recovered during a study of blood T cell repertoires in COVID-19 (dated by TCRdb to about 2020). With regard to the full study: Samples covering the acute and convalescent phases of COVID-19 were provided by collaborators in the United States, Italy and Spain. The material from the prospective study consisted of cDNA or gDNA derived from T cells, B-cell-depleted T cells, or PBMCs. Where available, HLA class I and class II types were taken from metadata supplied by the sample provider and were not determined by assay-based typing. Deeply sampled blood TCRbeta repertoires from subjects exposed to, actively infected with, or recovered from COVID-19 were included in the dataset. A de-identified subject ID, COVID-19 status, age in years and sex were almost always included in the sample metadata. Samples came from the ongoing ImmuneRACE study (first 160 participants) plus 1,254 subjects from 6 global collaborators. The repertoires were made available in a free public database intended to serve as a resource for research on the immune response to SARS-CoV-2. Overall study results and their limits: The amount of clinical and demographic metadata varied by source and participant and was provided uncurated.

About this clone: The specificity of this receptor is unknown. The sample holds no much larger clone one base away, and base qualities are not on file.

TCRbeta CDR3 regions were amplified from genomic DNA by means of the immunoSEQ Assay, a bias-controlled multiplex PCR. Concerning the study's data processing: Nucleated cell counts per sample were estimated from amplification of reference gene primers within the assay. To quantify the absolute abundance of each unique TCRbeta CDR3 rearrangement, sequence reads were collapsed and filtered. For each sample, productive Simpson clonality was calculated by taking the square root of Simpson's diversity index across productive rearrangements. TCRdb carries this immuneACCESS record with in-frame sequences only. Its versions omit some clonotypes, under half of them owing to an unresolved V gene in the studies checked, with the rest unexplained. V and J calls and clone size follow that table, whereas D and trimming were derived from the DNA. This sample has about 62,000 clones in its table, and just over 85% of those were observed once. The biggest ten clones account for roughly 1.4% of the sample.

Whole blood was collected in K2EDTA tubes by collaborating institutions according to the institutions' own protocols. Collaborator samples were shipped for TCRbeta analysis as frozen whole blood, isolated PBMCs, or DNA extracted from either sample type. The CDR3 sequence holds 13 residues, the cysteine and phenylalanine included. Just the 39-base CDR3 DNA is kept, in frame starting at base 1. CDR1 and CDR2 (LGHDT, YNNKEL) derive from the germline V gene (reference sequence). Trimming removed 5 bases from V and 4 bases from J, leaving 11 bases between the germline ends. This receptor was obtained from an elderly woman with acute or convalescent COVID-19. The sequenced material came from peripheral blood. The rearranged chain carries TRBV3-1 (or the pseudogene TRBV3-2) and TRBJ1-2; TRBD1 is perhaps the D gene, given 5 matching bases. The CDR3 has the sequence CASSARDSYGYTF. The DNA sequence reads TGTGCCAGCAGCGCCAGGGATAGCTATGGCTACACCTTC.